This TCR beta chain was identified in a study of technical replicates of blood from a few donors. Profiled with immunoSEQ multiplex PCR; TCRdb holds only in-frame clones, not every one. This table holds some 69,000 clones, about 87% found once. With 7 bases removed from V and 1 base from J, the gap between germline ends came to 19 bases. The CDR3 totals 16 residues. Germline CDR1 is LGHNT and CDR2 is FRNRAP. Sequencing was carried out using PBMCs. The gene calls are TRBV12-5 and TRBJ1-1, with D possibly matching TRBD1 (6 bases). The TCR originated in a human donor in good health. Some clones in this sample may be carry-over from other donors' samples. CDR3 nucleotides: TGTGCTAGTGCCGCAGCCCGGACAGTTCCGAACACTGAAGCTTTCTTT. It codes for CASAAARTVPNTEAFF.